These T cell receptor beta chains were read from a single sample in a study of OX40 agonist ivuxolimab in advanced cancers. TCRdb keeps only in-frame clones here, not all; method: immunoSEQ multiplex PCR. Of about 78,000 clones in the sample, roughly 93% were seen once. The material was CD4+ or CD8+ T cells sorted from blood, obtained in a trial of the OX40 agonist ivuxolimab. These receptors were taken from an adult with an advanced solid tumor such as melanoma, head and neck, liver or kidney cancer. The CDR3 runs from the conserved cysteine through the conserved F or W. Fields, in order: V gene, D gene, J gene, clone size, CDR3 protein, CDR3 DNA. D genes are given only for firm matches. Size is omitted from some rows. Given values are once, few, many or a class for expanded clones.

V: TRBV2
D: NA
J: TRBJ1-2
size: NA
CDR3: CASSTRGYGYTF
DNA: TGTGCCAGCAGTACACGGGGCTATGGCTACACCTTC

V: TRBV16
D: TRBD1
J: TRBJ1-3
size: NA
CDR3: CASRPTGAGNTIYF
DNA: TGTGCCAGCAGACCTACAGGGGCTGGAAACACCATATATTTT

V: TRBV10-1
D: NA
J: TRBJ2-2
size: NA
CDR3: CASSEEGTGELFF
DNA: TGCGCCAGCAGTGAGGAAGGGACCGGGGAGCTGTTTTTT

V: TRBV30
D: NA
J: TRBJ1-4
size: once
CDR3: CAYTNLTRNEKLFF
DNA: TGTGCCTACACAAACCTCACCAGGAACGAAAAACTGTTTTTT

V: TRBV6-4
D: NA
J: TRBJ1-1
size: NA
CDR3: CASSHREGKDTEAFF
DNA: TGTGCCAGCAGTCACCGAGAGGGTAAGGACACTGAAGCTTTCTTT

V: TRBV6-5
D: NA
J: TRBJ1-5
size: NA
CDR3: CASSEYSVYQPQHF
DNA: TGTGCCAGCAGTGAATACAGCGTCTATCAGCCCCAGCATTTT

V: TRBV7-9
D: NA
J: TRBJ2-7
size: NA
CDR3: CASSFGTGQVHEQYF
DNA: TGTGCCAGCAGCTTTGGGACCGGCCAAGTACACGAGCAGTACTTC

V: TRBV5-1
D: NA
J: TRBJ2-2
size: NA
CDR3: CASRAAGNGELFF
DNA: TGCGCCAGCAGGGCGGCGGGGAACGGGGAGCTGTTTTTT

V: TRBV7-2
D: NA
J: TRBJ1-5
size: NA
CDR3: CASSRFLSGRQPQHF
DNA: TGTGCCAGCAGCCGCTTTTTATCCGGAAGGCAGCCCCAGCATTTT

V: TRBV5-4
D: TRBD1
J: TRBJ1-1
size: NA
CDR3: CASSSGVRGLTEAFF
DNA: TGTGCCAGCAGCTCAGGGGTTAGGGGGCTGACTGAAGCTTTCTTT

V: TRBV7-9
D: NA
J: TRBJ1-3
size: NA
CDR3: CASSFEDHSGNTIYF
DNA: TGTGCCAGCAGCTTTGAGGACCACTCTGGAAACACCATATATTTT

V: TRBV5-6
D: NA
J: TRBJ2-2
size: NA
CDR3: CASSLGLGAGELFF
DNA: TGTGCCAGCAGCTTGGGACTAGGGGCCGGGGAGCTGTTTTTT

V: TRBV6-5
D: NA
J: TRBJ1-3
size: NA
CDR3: CASRVSSGNTIYF
DNA: TGTGCCAGCAGGGTCAGCTCTGGAAACACCATATATTTT

V: TRBV5-6
D: NA
J: TRBJ2-3
size: NA
CDR3: CASSWTPRNTDTQYF
DNA: TGTGCCAGCAGCTGGACACCTCGAAACACAGATACGCAGTATTTT

V: TRBV5-1
D: TRBD2
J: TRBJ2-1
size: NA
CDR3: CASSTLAGDNEQFF
DNA: TGCGCCAGCAGCACCTTAGCGGGAGACAATGAGCAGTTCTTC

V: TRBV7-5
D: NA
J: TRBJ2-2
size: NA
CDR3: CARSLDSPNTGELFF
DNA: TGTGCCAGAAGCTTAGACAGCCCGAACACCGGGGAGCTGTTTTTT